The 23 T cell receptor beta chains in this list originate from one sample, sequenced in a study of shared clonotypes between healthy human individuals. Assay used: immunoSEQ multiplex PCR; TCRdb lists only in-frame clones, some missing. The table includes some 2,500,000 clones, over 85% detected once. Specimen: naive CD4+ T cells from PBMCs. Subset noted: CD45RA+ positively selected. These receptors originate from a man aged 18 to 29 in good health. Some clones in this sample may be carry-over from other donors' samples.

This chain joins TRBV28 and TRBJ1-1; TRBD1 is a possible D gene (5 bases). CDR3 length equals 16 residues. V was clipped by 7 bases and J by 1 base, with 19 bases between them. Germline-derived CDR1 and CDR2 are MDHEN and SYDVKM. The CDR3 spells CASTGLLGGGNTEAFF. CDR3 nucleotides: TGTGCCAGCACGGGGCTTCTTGGGGGTGGGAACACTGAAGCTTTCTTT.

As concerns this clone: Other nucleotide sequences from this sample produce the same CDR3. This chain uses TRBV11-2 with TRBJ2-1; D unresolved. The V gene's germline CDR1 is SGHAT and CDR2 FQNNGV. The CDR3 totals 11 residues. Trimming took off 1 base at V and 13 bases at J, with 8 bases between the two ends. CDR3 sequence (DNA): TGTGCCAGCAGCTTAGGGCAGAAACAGTTCTTC. Its translation is CASSLGQKQFF.

This chain connects TRBV12-2 to TRBJ2-7; TRBD1, the table's D call, lacks a check against the DNA. TRBV12-2 is classified as a pseudogene. This CDR3 region has 15 residues. CDR3: CASRFTGEASYEQYF. In nucleotides, the CDR3 is TGTGCAAGTCGCTTTACAGGGGAGGCCAGCTACGAGCAGTACTTC.

This rearrangement joins TRBV19 to TRBJ2-7; no definite D call. From germline, CDR1 is LNHDA and CDR2 SQIVND (reference sequence). V was shortened by 4 bases and J by 0 bases, with 13 bases between the two germline ends. The CDR3 length is 15 residues. Here the CDR3 DNA reads TGTGCCAGTAGTACCCGCCTAGGTTACTCCTACGAGCAGTACTTC. Translating it yields CASSTRLGYSYEQYF. Full variable domain (missing parts from reference TRBV19 and TRBJ2-7): DGGITQSPKYLFRKEGQNVTLSCEQNLNHDAMYWYRQDPGQGLRLIYYSQIVNDFQKGDIAEGYSVSREKKESFPLTVTSAQKNPTAFYLCASSTRLGYSYEQYFGPGTRLTVT.

V usage is TRBV5-4 and J usage is TRBJ1-1; 8 bases are a match to TRBD1. Germline V gene sequence: CDR1 SGHNT, CDR2 YYREEE (reference sequence). CDR3 length equals 17 residues. J gave up 3 bases and V 5 bases, and 15 bases lay outside the gene matches. As DNA, the CDR3 is TGTGCCAGCAGAAATACCTGGACAGGGAAGGGAGACACTGAAGCTTTCTTT. Translating gives CASRNTWTGKGDTEAFF.

The chain carries TRBV7-2 and TRBJ1-2, with 7 bases identical to TRBD1. With 5 bases clipped from V and 5 bases from J, the junction kept 11 bases outside the gene matches. There are 15 residues in the CDR3. Germline CDR1 SGHTA, CDR2 FQGNSA. In nucleotides, the CDR3 is TGTGCCAGCAGCCGAAGACAGGGTTTTTTTTATGGCTACACCTTC. It translates to CASSRRQGFFYGYTF.

The sample holds one count of this clone. V gene TRBV5-6 combines with J gene TRBJ1-1; D unresolved. This CDR3 comprises 13 residues. Germline V lookup: CDR1 SGHDT, CDR2 YYEEEE. V was pared by 0 bases and J by 7 bases, with 10 bases between. The CDR3 DNA reads TGTGCCAGCAGCTTGGGGAGGAGAAATGAAGCTTTCTTT. It is translated as CASSLGRRNEAFF.

The chain uses TRBV7-9 and TRBJ1-1; TRBD1 agrees at 9 bases. Germline assignment: CDR1 SEHNR and CDR2 FQNEAQ (reference sequence). V was clipped by 3 bases and J by 4 bases; unmatched bases: 6. CDR3 length equals 15 residues. The CDR3 DNA follows: TGTGCCAGCAGCTTTACGGGACAGGGTTTCACTGAAGCTTTCTTT. It encodes CASSFTGQGFTEAFF.

The rearrangement joins TRBV7-3 to TRBJ2-7; 8 bases align to TRBD2. After removal of 7 bases from V and 2 bases from J, the junction contained 16 bases not matched to a gene. The germline gives CDR1 SGHTA, CDR2 FQGTGA. The CDR3 extends over 17 amino acids. The CDR3: CASTPRGGAWEPYEQYF. Written as DNA, the CDR3 is TGTGCCAGCACCCCCCGGGGGGGGGCTTGGGAGCCCTACGAGCAGTACTTC.

This rearrangement joins TRBV11-3 to TRBJ2-2; TRBD2 aligns across 13 bases. The CDR3 length is 19 residues. Germline assignment: CDR1 SGHNT and CDR2 YENEEA. V shed 4 bases and J 3 bases; nucleotides not matched to a gene: 11. The CDR3 DNA reads TGTGCCAGCAGCTCCGGTTTGGCGGGACTAGCGGGACACACCGGGGAGCTGTTTTTT. This encodes CASSSGLAGLAGHTGELFF.

This chain joins TRBV5-6 and TRBJ2-3; 12 nucleotides match TRBD1. This CDR3 has 17 amino acids. Germline CDR1 reads SGHDT; CDR2 reads YYEEEE. Trimming at V came to 3 bases and at J to 5 bases, leaving 10 bases not matched to a gene. DNA of the CDR3: TGTGCCAGCAGCTCGGGGGCGGGACAGGGGGCAGGAGATACGCAGTATTTT. Its protein product is CASSSGAGQGAGDTQYF.

The V gene is TRBV6-1, the J gene TRBJ2-7; D is possibly TRBD2 (5 bases). Trimming cost V 0 bases and J 3 bases, with 12 bases left between them. The CDR3 runs 15 residues. From germline, CDR1 is MNHNS and CDR2 SASEGT. CDR3 DNA: TGTGCCAGCAGTGAAGCGTACGGGGAGTTCTACGAGCAGTACTTC. It translates to CASSEAYGEFYEQYF.

In regard to this clone: The sample carries other DNA sequences with the same CDR3. The rearrangement uses TRBV6-1 and TRBJ2-3, with 7 bases aligning to TRBD2. Germline V lookup: CDR1 MNHNS, CDR2 SASEGT. CDR3 length: 15 amino acids. V lost 1 base to trimming and J lost 0 bases; unmatched junction nucleotides: 1. In DNA form, the CDR3 reads TGTGCCAGCAGTGAAGGTAGCGGGAGCACAGATACGCAGTATTTT. Translated: CASSEGSGSTDTQYF.

This sequence joins TRBV15 and TRBJ2-2, with 8 bases matching TRBD1. The CDR3 sequence is 17 residues long. The germline CDR1 and CDR2 sequences are LNHNV and YYDKDF (reference sequence). V shed 1 base and J 5 bases; nucleotides not matched to a gene: 9. The CDR3 spells CATSRALGQVRTGELFF. CDR3 DNA sequence: TGTGCCACCAGCAGAGCGTTGGGACAGGTTAGGACCGGGGAGCTGTTTTTT. Full variable domain (missing parts from reference TRBV15 and TRBJ2-2): DAMVIQNPRYQVTQFGKPVTLSCSQTLNHNVMYWYQQKSSQAPKLLFHYYDKDFNNEADTPDNFQSRRPNTSFCFLDIRSPGLGDTAMYLCATSRALGQVRTGELFFGEGSRLTVL.

The chain recombines TRBV2 with TRBJ1-1, with 7 bases lining up with TRBD1. Per the germline V gene, CDR1 is SNHLY and CDR2 is FYNNEI. The V and J ends lost 6 bases and 0 bases, in that order; junction bases with no gene match: 7. This CDR3 is 15 amino acids long. The CDR3 nucleotides are TGTGCCAGCAGGAGGGACAGCCCGCTGAACACTGAAGCTTTCTTT. Encoded protein: CASRRDSPLNTEAFF.

To note about this clone: Other DNA sequences in this specimen translate into the identical CDR3. The V call is TRBV5-1, the J call TRBJ1-2; D is unresolved. Between the trimmed V and J ends, which lost 0 bases and 4 bases, there was a span of 10 bases. The germline V gene encodes CDR1 SGHRS and CDR2 YFSETQ. This CDR3 is 14 amino acids long. CDR3 protein: CASSLEAEIYGYTF. CDR3 coding DNA: TGCGCCAGCAGCTTGGAAGCAGAAATCTATGGCTACACCTTC.

CDR3: CASSMVWGDTQYF. CDR3 coding DNA: TGTGCCAGCAGCATGGTCTGGGGGGATACGCAGTATTTT. The chain has TRBV7-2 and TRBJ2-3; D is perhaps TRBD1 or TRBD2 (5 bases each). Germline CDR1 and CDR2: SGHTA and FQGNSA. Trimming removed 5 bases at V and 6 bases at J, with 12 bases between. The CDR3 is 13 amino acids.

This chain connects TRBV27 to TRBJ1-6; 8 nucleotides align to TRBD1. This CDR3 spans 12 amino acids. The V gene end was trimmed by 2 bases and the J gene end by 14 bases; junction bases not matched to a gene: 2. From germline, CDR1 is MNHEY and CDR2 SMNVEV (reference sequence). The chain's CDR3 is CASSLPGQALHF. The CDR3 DNA follows: TGTGCCAGCAGTTTACCGGGACAGGCCCTCCACTTT.

The chain is built from TRBV7-8 and TRBJ1-1, with 8 bases lining up with TRBD1. Germline-derived CDR1 and CDR2 are SGHVS and FQNEAQ. J gave up 7 bases and V 4 bases, and 17 bases lay outside the gene matches. This CDR3 region has 17 residues. The CDR3 coding sequence is TGTGCCAGCAGCTCGGTTCGCGGCAGGGGGCGCGAGCTTGAAGCTTTCTTT. Amino acid sequence: CASSSVRGRGRELEAFF.

This CDR3 is CASSFRDRSGANVLTF. The CDR3 DNA reads as TGTGCCAGCAGTTTCAGGGATCGCTCTGGGGCCAACGTCCTGACTTTC. V gene TRBV27 combines with J gene TRBJ2-6; D perhaps matches TRBD1 (5 bases). The germline V and J ends were trimmed by 3 bases and 0 bases, with 9 bases remaining between them. CDR3 length: 16 residues. From germline, CDR1 is MNHEY and CDR2 SMNVEV (reference sequence).

CDR3 DNA: TGTGCCAGCAGTTCTGGGGGGGCGGGCAGACAAGAGACCCAGTACTTC. As protein: CASSSGGAGRQETQYF. The V call is TRBV28, the J call TRBJ2-5; D is possibly TRBD2 (7 bases). V lost 4 bases, J lost 2 bases, and 17 bases lay in between. This CDR3 has 16 residues. The germline gives CDR1 MDHEN, CDR2 SYDVKM.

The chain couples TRBV18 to TRBJ2-3; D is unclear. The CDR3 covers 16 residues. Trimming removed 2 bases from V and 1 base from J, with 13 bases in between. Germline CDR1 and CDR2: KGHSH and LQKENI. CDR3 sequence: CASSPMVLAGTDTQYF. The DNA of the CDR3 is TGTGCCAGCTCACCAATGGTATTAGCTGGCACAGATACGCAGTATTTT.

This rearrangement joins TRBV6-1 to TRBJ2-7; no clear D gene. CDR3 length: 14 residues. With 5 bases removed from V and 3 bases from J, the gap between germline ends came to 14 bases. In germline, CDR1 is MNHNS, CDR2 SASEGT. The DNA for the CDR3 is TGTGCCAGCAGTTTAAGGGTGCCGCTCTACGAGCAGTACTTC. It is translated as CASSLRVPLYEQYF.